This TCR beta chain stems from a study of cytomegalovirus exposure and HLA in healthy donors. V was pared by 4 bases and J by 2 bases, with 18 bases of the junction left unmatched. Germline V gene sequence: CDR1 SGHVS, CDR2 FQNEAQ. CDR3 length: 21 amino acids. The PCR was carried out with 60 Vbeta primers and 13 Jbeta primers. The data were produced by immunoSEQ multiplex PCR, yet TCRdb's version contains in-frame clones alone and is incomplete. The data show about 180,000 clones, with around four fifths seen just once and 1.3% held by the top ten. Details on this clone: The sample holds other DNA sequences that translate to the same CDR3.

This chain connects TRBV7-8 to TRBJ2-1, with 12 bases that match TRBD1. The receptor was derived from a young man in good health and CMV-seronegative. The sequencing sample was made of PBMCs. In nucleotides, the CDR3 is TGTGCCAGCAGCTCTTTCAACCGGGACAGGGGGCAACTATCCGCCTACAATGAGCAGTTCTTC. Amino acids: CASSSFNRDRGQLSAYNEQFF.